Here is one T cell receptor (beta chain) with its context. It lacks a known antigen. Qualities for individual bases were not recorded, and no much larger clone is one base off. CDR3 length: 15 amino acids, cysteine to phenylalanine. The sequence is cut down to CDR3 DNA, 45 bases in frame from base 1. CDR1 PRHDT and CDR2 FYEKMQ were looked up in the germline V gene (reference sequence). This sample stems from a study of blood T cells in healthy people across ages (dated by TCRdb to between 2014 and 2017). Regarding the complete study: In model experiments, template switching captured about one uniquely barcoded TCR beta cDNA molecule for every two T cells. To avoid experimental bias, donors of different ages were distributed randomly across sequencing lanes. Donors were grouped into four age groups: young (average roughly 17 years), middle-aged (39), aged (around 62) and long-lived (approximately 81). For two donors (one aged 18 to 29 and one aged 80 or older), the study analyzed two additional independent replicas of 1 million unique cDNA reads from the same blood draw. To track age-related changes in TCR beta repertoire diversity, the study relied on deep sequencing normalized with unique cDNA molecular identifiers.

Study-wide findings and limitations: Because the CMV infection status of the donors was unknown, age-related changes in expanded clonotypes may potentially have been confounded. A strong correlation was found between observed TCR beta diversity and the percentage of naive T cells measured by flow cytometry. Conclusive comparison of naive and antigen-experienced compartments was prevented by the profiling of bulk unsorted PBMCs. Estimates of total diversity based on one million sequenced T cells were regarded as lower bounds and as underestimates. Compared with the aged group, the long-lived group had more naive CD4+ T cells, fewer expanded clones and increased TCR diversity, a pattern suggesting age selection. Observed TCR beta diversity per million T cells fell roughly linearly with age, and a significant reduction was already apparent by age around 36.

The library came from 5' RACE. Sequencing was carried out with an Illumina HiSeq 2500. A second 7 to 11 cycle PCR used a sample-barcoded 5' primer and a J-beta primer mix. Each TCR beta cDNA molecule received a unique molecular identifier from a template-switch 5' adaptor carrying 12 random nucleotides. Each sample yielded at least 2.5 million CDR3-containing paired-end reads. First-strand cDNA was synthesized from all RNA with the Mint cDNA synthesis kit, primed by a TRBC-specific oligonucleotide. Following uracil-DNA glycosylase treatment, all cDNA underwent a first 18-cycle PCR with the universal primers M1SS and BC2_uni_R. Per the original workflow: For normalization, 1 million high-quality reads were randomly selected from each sample, with every read carrying a distinct molecular identifier. Instead of being binned into consensus sequences, reads that shared molecular identifiers were thrown out. MiTCR, run with a Q25 quality threshold and the strictest error-elimination algorithm, handled CDR3 identification, clonotype clustering and error correction. A nonparametric unseen species model using Euler transformation provided a lower-bound estimate of total TCR beta diversity. Starting from the raw public reads, TCRdb applied fastp trimming at Q25, assembled clones with MiXCR and retained in-frame beta chains. CDR3 protein sequences are deduplicated, and each keeps its most common genes and DNA. TCRdb's processing, not the study's, gives the V and J calls here. This sample holds hundreds of thousands of distinct CDR3 sequences; around 20% were observed only once. The ten largest account for under 4% of the sample.

Donors were 39 systemically healthy Caucasian individuals from Russia aged about 6 to 100 years. Each donor gave ten milliliters of peripheral blood, collected into EDTA-treated Vacutainer tubes. Ficoll-Paque density-gradient centrifugation was used to isolate PBMCs, with at least 6 million per sample. Total RNA was extracted from PBMCs with Trizol reagent, with at least 6 micrograms obtained per sample. For every donor, an aliquot of PBMCs went through flow cytometry to measure the percentages of naive CD45RAhigh/CD27high T cells. This sequence was found in a man in his sixties or seventies in good health. The rearranged segments are TRBV13 and TRBJ2-5; TRBD1 agrees with 7 junctional bases. The J call may be wrong; the DNA end is better matched by TRBJ2-7. Sequencing used blood. The DNA sequence is given as TGTGCCAGCAGCTTGCCCCGGGACAGAAATTACGAGCAGTACTTC. It specifies CASSLPRDRNYEQYF.